A single sample is the source of the 23 T cell receptor beta chains below, sequenced in a study of quantifying T cell responses using KT2 cells. Study-level background: TCR alpha and beta constant-region primers primed reverse transcription of RNA.

Each cDNA got a UMI-containing oligo ligated at its 3' end. The first PCR ran 3 to 5 cycles with an equimolar RC1.1 and RC1.2 beta primer mix. TCRdb independently ran MiXCR on the UMI-ligation and nested PCR reads; one entry per CDR3 protein. The data hold roughly 51,000 distinct CDR3 sequences, with 9% to 15% observed a single time. Sequences were obtained from PBMCs spiked with cells of the T cell clone KT2. Every receptor here comes from a human donor.

The chain couples TRBV10-1 to TRBJ2-3; D gene uncertain. Germline loops: CDR1 WNHNN, CDR2 SYGVQD (reference sequence). The CDR3 consists of 14 residues. Trimming pared 2 bases from V and 2 bases from J, leaving 8 bases between. This CDR3 reads CASSEGQATDTQYF. The CDR3 DNA is TGCGCCAGCAGTGAGGGGCAGGCCACAGATACGCAGTATTTT.

This chain connects TRBV12-3 or TRBV12-4 to TRBJ1-1; possibly TRBD1 for D (5 bases). The CDR3 covers 15 residues. The germline V and J ends were trimmed by 5 bases and 3 bases, with 16 bases remaining between them. CDR3 in DNA: TGTGCCAGCAGTCCCCCCCGTGAGGGGCACACTGAAGCTTTCTTT. It specifies CASSPPREGHTEAFF.

This clonotype occurred many times. V is TRBV5-1 and J is TRBJ1-1; D is possibly TRBD1 (5 bases). CDR1 SGHRS and CDR2 YFSETQ come from the germline V gene. The germline V and J ends were trimmed by 3 bases and 4 bases, with 13 bases remaining between them. The CDR3 is 14 residues long. CDR3 amino acids: CASSYGGQGTEAFF. CDR3 nucleotides: TGCGCCAGCAGCTACGGCGGGCAGGGCACTGAAGCTTTCTTT.

This clonotype turned up a few times. This chain joins TRBV4-3 and TRBJ2-1, with D maybe TRBD2 (6 bases). The CDR3 covers 16 residues. Per germline, CDR1 LGHNA and CDR2 YSLEER. Trimming removed 3 bases at V and 9 bases at J, with 21 bases between. Here the CDR3 DNA reads TGCGCCAGCAGCCATCTTGGAGGGATGGGCGAAACTGAGCAGTTCTTC. Encoded protein: CASSHLGGMGETEQFF.

In its sample, this clonotype was seen many times. The chain has TRBV29-1 and TRBJ1-2; no firm D call. There are 8 residues in the CDR3. V was trimmed by 3 bases and J by 8 bases, leaving 1 base between them. Looked up from germline, CDR1 is SQVTM and CDR2 is ANQGSEA. The CDR3 sequence is CSVEGYTF. For the CDR3, the DNA is TGCAGCGTTGAGGGCTACACCTTC.

There are a few counts of this clonotype. This sequence joins TRBV5-4 and TRBJ2-1; 11 nucleotides line up with TRBD2. V trimming: 4 bases; J trimming: 0 bases; junction bases outside the gene matches: 3. This CDR3 region has 16 residues. Germline CDR1 SGHNT, CDR2 YYREEE (reference sequence). The CDR3 reads CASSQTSGISYNEQFF. As DNA, the CDR3 is TGTGCCAGCAGCCAGACTAGCGGGATCTCCTACAATGAGCAGTTCTTC.

The chain has TRBV5-1 and TRBJ2-3; D not certain. This CDR3 has 14 amino acids. Germline assignment: CDR1 SGHRS and CDR2 YFSETQ. V lost 0 bases to trimming and J lost 2 bases, with 7 bases between them. The CDR3: CASSLVPNTDTQYF. DNA of the CDR3: TGCGCCAGCAGCTTGGTTCCAAACACAGATACGCAGTATTTT.

This clonotype occurred many times. The rearrangement links TRBV12-3 or TRBV12-4 to TRBJ1-1; weak D call: TRBD1 (6 bases). The V and J ends lost 4 bases and 4 bases respectively, with 16 bases between them. This CDR3 is built from 15 residues. The CDR3 region is CASSWAGGAPTEAFF. For the CDR3, the DNA is TGTGCCAGCAGTTGGGCGGGGGGCGCGCCCACTGAAGCTTTCTTT.

CDR3 in DNA: TGCAGTGTCGAAGGGGTTAACTATGGCTACACCTTC. It encodes CSVEGVNYGYTF. The rearrangement links TRBV20-1 to TRBJ1-2; D perhaps matches TRBD1 (5 bases). Germline CDR1 is DFQATT and CDR2 is SNEGSKA (reference sequence). This CDR3 comprises 12 residues. Trimming took off 7 bases at V and 1 base at J, with 10 bases between the two ends.

This clonotype was counted between two and nine times. This chain connects TRBV5-1 to TRBJ2-5, with D perhaps matching TRBD2 (5 bases). Germline-derived CDR1 and CDR2 are SGHRS and YFSETQ. The CDR3 length is 16 residues. The germline V and J ends were trimmed by 0 bases and 5 bases, with 17 bases remaining between them. The CDR3 DNA reads TGCGCCAGCAGCTTGGACCCCGCGAGGACGGGGGAGACCCAGTACTTC. Encoded protein: CASSLDPARTGETQYF.

This clonotype was counted only a few times. The chain joins TRBV4-2 to TRBJ2-6; the D gene is possibly TRBD2 (6 bases). The CDR3 runs to 16 residues. Germline-derived CDR1 and CDR2 are LGHNA and YNFKEQ. Trimming removed 5 bases at V and 2 bases at J, with 13 bases between. In DNA form, the CDR3 reads TGTGCCAGCAGCGAACTAGCTATTACTGGGGCCAACGTCCTGACTTTC. Translating it yields CASSELAITGANVLTF.

This clonotype was counted at least ten times. V usage is TRBV30 and J usage is TRBJ1-2, with D perhaps TRBD1 (6 bases). V lost 4 bases and J lost 4, with 16 bases in between. The CDR3 length is 14 residues. Germline V gene lookup returns CDR1 GTSNPN and CDR2 SVGIG (reference sequence). CDR3: CAWIRAGASYGYTF. The CDR3 DNA is TGTGCCTGGATTCGAGCGGGGGCTTCCTATGGCTACACCTTC.

This clonotype has just a few counts. The chain joins TRBV6-5 to TRBJ2-3; 10 nucleotides agree with TRBD1. The germline gives CDR1 MNHEY, CDR2 SVGAGI. The V gene end was trimmed by 8 bases and the J gene end by 3 bases; junction bases not matched to a gene: 11. This CDR3 region has 16 residues. The CDR3 sequence is CASSLTGTGATDTQYF. In nucleotides, the CDR3 is TGTGCCAGCTCTTTGACCGGGACAGGGGCAACAGATACGCAGTATTTT.

A few counts support this clonotype. It is likely a read error, because the conserved phenylalanine at the end of the CDR3 is missing. The CDR3 DNA reads TGTGCCAGCAGCTTGGTCCCGACAGGGCCCGGGGCCAACGTCCTGACTCTC. Translated, it gives CASSLVPTGPGANVLTL. The chain combines TRBV11-1 with TRBJ2-6; 7 bases line up with TRBD1. Per the germline V gene, CDR1 is SGHAT and CDR2 is FQDESV (reference sequence). The junction had 9 bases not matched to a gene; V was cut back by 3 bases and J by 4 bases. This CDR3 region has 17 residues.

This clonotype was picked up many times. This chain connects TRBV13 to TRBJ2-7; the match to TRBD2 covers 7 bases. Germline CDR1 is PRHDT and CDR2 is FYEKMQ (reference sequence). CDR3 length equals 14 residues. With V trimmed by 4 bases and J by 3 bases, 6 bases remained unmatched. This chain's CDR3 is CASSSKGLVYEQYF. The CDR3 region has the DNA TGTGCCAGCAGCTCTAAAGGACTAGTCTACGAGCAGTACTTC.

This clonotype was seen only a few times. The V call is TRBV6-5, the J call TRBJ2-1; the D gene is possibly TRBD2 (6 bases). Germline lookup yields CDR1 MNHEY and CDR2 SVGAGI. The CDR3 sequence is 16 residues long. The V gene lost 2 bases and the J gene lost 7 bases, with 18 bases spanning the gap. This chain's CDR3 is CASSYGWDSGGNEQFF. In DNA form, the CDR3 reads TGTGCCAGCAGTTACGGGTGGGACTCGGGTGGTAATGAGCAGTTCTTC.

The chain is built from TRBV10-3 and TRBJ2-5; D possibly corresponds to TRBD2 (6 bases). The CDR3 has 15 amino acids. Germline V gene data show CDR1 as ENHRY and CDR2 as SYGVKD. V was clipped by 4 bases and J by 2 bases, with 14 bases between them. Here the CDR3 DNA reads TGTGCCATCAGTGGGACCTCTAGCGCACAAGAGACCCAGTACTTC. Residues: CAISGTSSAQETQYF.

The gene calls are TRBV6-4 and TRBJ2-1; unclear D gene. This CDR3 has 16 residues. Trimming took 3 bases from V and 7 from J, leaving 19 bases between them. CDR1 and CDR2 from the germline V gene are MRHNA and SNTAGT. As DNA, the CDR3 is TGTGCCAGCAGTGAATCGCCGGGTACGGTTAGAAATGAGCAGTTCTTC. It codes for CASSESPGTVRNEQFF.

This chain links TRBV6-2 or TRBV6-3 with TRBJ2-1; 10 bases are a match to TRBD2. Per germline, CDR1 MNHEY and CDR2 SVGEGT. The CDR3 loop spans 14 amino acids. V dropped 3 bases and J dropped 7; count of bases not matched to a gene: 3. CDR3 in DNA: TGTGCCAGCAGTTATAGCGGGAGGCCTAATGAGCAGTTCTTC. Its protein product is CASSYSGRPNEQFF.

This clonotype came up many times. This chain joins TRBV5-1 and TRBJ2-1; 8 nucleotides align to TRBD1. With 1 base clipped from V and 7 bases from J, the junction kept 10 bases outside the gene matches. The CDR3 extends over 16 amino acids. Germline-derived CDR1 and CDR2 are SGHRS and YFSETQ. The chain's CDR3 is CASSLFGTGIGNEQFF. In nucleotides, the CDR3 is TGCGCCAGCAGCTTGTTTGGGACAGGAATAGGGAATGAGCAGTTCTTC.

This clonotype appeared many times. DNA for the CDR3: TGCAGTGCCGGAGGGGGGGGGCCTGGGGCCAACGTCCTGACTTTC. It encodes CSAGGGGPGANVLTF. This chain links TRBV20-1 with TRBJ2-6, with D perhaps matching TRBD2 (7 bases). The CDR3 covers 15 residues. Trimming shortened V by 6 bases and J by 2 bases, and 14 bases separated the two germline ends. CDR1 and CDR2 (germline): DFQATT, SNEGSKA (reference sequence).

The V and J genes are TRBV29-1 and TRBJ2-1; maybe TRBD2 (6 bases). In germline, CDR1 is SQVTM, CDR2 ANQGSEA. The CDR3 contains 13 residues. V lost 7 bases to trimming and J lost 3 bases, with 13 bases between them. The CDR3 sequence: CSGRGNRYNEQFF. The CDR3 region has the DNA TGCAGCGGACGGGGGAACCGCTACAATGAGCAGTTCTTC.

In this sample, this clonotype turned up a few times. The chain uses TRBV10-1 and TRBJ2-7; D is ambiguous. The V gene's germline CDR1 is WNHNN and CDR2 SYGVQD (reference sequence). Trimming shortened V by 4 bases and J by 4 bases, and 5 bases separated the two germline ends. CDR3 length: 11 residues. The CDR3 is CASSVGYEQYF. The DNA of the CDR3 is TGCGCCAGCAGTGTGGGTTACGAGCAGTACTTC.